This T cell receptor (beta chain) stems from a study of OX40 agonist ivuxolimab in advanced cancers. Produced via immunoSEQ multiplex PCR; TCRdb's table is partial and in-frame only. The sample includes fewer than 80,000 clones, approximately 89% of them seen just once. From germline, CDR1 is SGDLS and CDR2 YYNGEE. Trimming removed 3 bases from V and 4 bases from J, with 13 bases in between. The CDR3 has 14 residues. This clonotype was sampled from an adult with an advanced solid tumor such as melanoma, head and neck, liver or kidney cancer. The sample was CD4+ or CD8+ T cells sorted from blood, taken in a trial of the OX40 agonist ivuxolimab. This rearrangement joins TRBV9 to TRBJ2-5; D gene unclear. Here the CDR3 reads CASSAGWGPETQYF. The CDR3 DNA is TGTGCCAGCAGCGCCGGGTGGGGTCCAGAGACCCAGTACTTC.